A selection of T cell receptor beta chains follows, all from one sample in a study of OX40 agonist ivuxolimab in advanced cancers. Data came from immunoSEQ multiplex PCR; TCRdb stores just in-frame clones and leaves some out. This sample has about 64,000 clones; roughly 80% occur once, and the top ten carry 1% to 1.5%. The sample in question was CD4+ or CD8+ T cells sorted from blood, obtained in a trial of the OX40 agonist ivuxolimab. All receptors come from an adult with an advanced solid tumor such as melanoma, head and neck, liver or kidney cancer. Each CDR3 is given with its conserved first and last residue. The D gene is left open where the match is weak. Clone size is not always given. Where it is, it says once, few, many or a class for expanded clones.

j_call v_call clone_size d_call cdr3_nt cdr3_aa
TRBJ2-5 TRBV5-6 . TRBD1 TGTGCCAGCTGGGGGTTAAACAGGGGCGGACCAGAGACCCAGTACTTC CASWGLNRGGPETQYF
TRBJ2-7 TRBV10-3 . . TGTGCCATCGGGGGGAGTTCCTACGAGCAGTACTTC CAIGGSSYEQYF
TRBJ2-3 TRBV11-3 . . TGTGCCAGCAGCCCAGAGGGCAGGCCCACAGATACGCAGTATTTT CASSPEGRPTDTQYF
TRBJ2-3 TRBV7-9 . . TGTGCCAGCAGCTTGGGAAGAAGGGCAGGATACACAGATACGCAGTATTTT CASSLGRRAGYTDTQYF
TRBJ2-7 TRBV4-1 . TRBD1 TGCGCCAGCAGCCCCCGTAGCGGCCGACAGGGGGGCTCCTACGAGCAGTACTTC CASSPRSGRQGGSYEQYF
TRBJ1-4 TRBV6-5 . . TGTGCCAGCAGTACCGGACAGCTGGGTGAAAAACTGTTTTTT CASSTGQLGEKLFF
TRBJ1-4 TRBV11-2 . TRBD1 TGTGCCAGCAGCCTAAACCCAACAGGGGGTTTGGAAAAACTGTTTTTT CASSLNPTGGLEKLFF
TRBJ1-6 TRBV15 . . TGTGCCACCAGCAGAGATAAGGGAGTAAATTCACCCCTCCACTTT CATSRDKGVNSPLHF
TRBJ2-1 TRBV30 . TRBD2 TGTGCCTGGGCCTCTAGCGGGGCGGGGCAGTTCTTC CAWASSGAGQFF
TRBJ2-1 TRBV4-1 . . TGCGCCAGCAGCCAAGAAAGCCTAGCGACGTACAATGAGCAGTTCTTC CASSQESLATYNEQFF
TRBJ2-1 TRBV5-1 . TRBD2 TGCGCCAGCGCCGCCACTAGCGGGGCTCGCTCCTACAATGAGCAGTTCTTC CASAATSGARSYNEQFF
TRBJ1-4 TRBV7-8 once . TGTGCCAGCAGCTTAGCCCCAGGGGCGAGGAGTGAAAAACTGTTTTTT CASSLAPGARSEKLFF
TRBJ2-7 TRBV5-4 . . TGTGCCAGCAGTTCATCAGGGAGGATCTACGAGCAGTACTTC CASSSSGRIYEQYF
TRBJ2-1 TRBV27 . . TGTGCCAGCAGTTTAAGCAGGGGGGCCAATCGGCAGTTCTTC CASSLSRGANRQFF
TRBJ2-5 TRBV5-1 . TRBD2 TGCGCCAGCAGCGGGAGAGCTAGCGGAGGAGAGACCCAGTACTTC CASSGRASGGETQYF
TRBJ1-5 TRBV18 . . TGTGCCAGCTCACCTTACTTAGGTCAGCCCCAGCATTTT CASSPYLGQPQHF
TRBJ1-2 TRBV11-2 . . TGTGCCAGCAGCTTGGGGGCAGGGGTCGGCTACACCTTC CASSLGAGVGYTF
TRBJ2-7 TRBV5-1 few TRBD1 TGCGCCAGCAGCTTGGGGCCGGGACAGGGATCTTATGACTACGAGCAGTACTTC CASSLGPGQGSYDYEQYF
TRBJ1-2 TRBV12-1 . . TGTGCCAGCAGCCCCATGGGAGGGGAAGGCTACACCTTC CASSPMGGEGYTF
TRBJ1-3 TRBV7-6 . TRBD1 TGTGCCAGCAGCGGTAGGCGACAGGGGACTGGAAACACCATATATTTT CASSGRRQGTGNTIYF
TRBJ1-3 TRBV9 . . TGTGCCAGCAGCGGGGGGGATAGCTCTGGAAACACCATATATTTT CASSGGDSSGNTIYF
TRBJ2-1 TRBV19 few . TGTGCCAGTAGTAGGGGGGCTGGATCCTACAATGAGCAGTTCTTC CASSRGAGSYNEQFF